One T cell receptor (beta chain) is described in this entry. Its antigen is unknown. The sample comes from a study of T cell clones after liver transplantation. Study overall: Until 12-24 months post-transplant, subjects got standard immunosuppression and no induction. General study findings and limits: In most of the 8 subjects, circulating graft-donor-reactive CD4 TCRbeta sequences fell significantly after transplant.

TCRdb keeps only in-frame clones here, not all; method: immunoSEQ multiplex PCR. Seen here are roughly 73,000 clones, around 80% observed once, and the top ten hold about 0.64%. This receptor was taken from a human donor who received a liver transplant. Specimen: CD4+ T cells from blood, collected before liver transplant.

The CDR3 protein is CASSGEWQAYEQYF. The DNA for the CDR3 is TGTGCCAGCAGTGGGGAATGGCAAGCCTACGAGCAGTACTTC. The chain has TRBV6-6 and TRBJ2-7; D is ambiguous. V lost 5 bases and J lost 2, with 13 bases in between. The CDR3 loop spans 14 amino acids. Germline loops: CDR1 MNHNY, CDR2 SVGAGI (reference sequence).